The T cell receptor (beta chain) described here comes from a study of shared clonotypes between healthy human individuals. Findings and caveats of the study: It was only blood that was sampled, and tissue repertoires likely differ. Clonotype sharing across a few donors was observed for around 5% of naive CD4 clonotypes.

A CD45RA-negative memory subset and a CD45RA+ naive subset were separated from the CD4+ cells. The length of the CDR3 is 13 residues. Germline V gene lookup returns CDR1 LNHDA and CDR2 SQIVND (reference sequence). V was trimmed by 5 bases and J by 5 bases, leaving 13 bases between them. Method: immunoSEQ multiplex PCR; TCRdb's copy keeps in-frame clones and lacks some. Of about a million clones listed, 70% to 80% are singletons. For this clone: Its antigen is unknown.

The V and J genes are TRBV19 and TRBJ2-7, with D possibly being TRBD2 (6 bases). This TCR was sampled from a man aged 18 to 30 in good health. The specimen sequenced was memory CD4+ T cells sorted from blood. Specified subset: CD45RA-negative fraction. Written as DNA, the CDR3 is TGTGCCAGTAGTGCGAGAACGGGGGACGAGCAGTACTTC. Amino acids: CASSARTGDEQYF.